This record concerns one T cell receptor beta chain sequence. Its antigen is as yet unknown. This entry is derived from a study of shared clonotypes between healthy human individuals. Study observations and caveats: Across a few donors, naive CD4 shared around 5.4%, naive CD8 more than 3%, memory CD4 over 2%, memory CD8 0.4% to 0.5%.

The genomic DNA of each subset was split evenly across several immunoSEQ plates. Sequencing was performed with immunoSEQ multiplex PCR; in TCRdb, only in-frame clones are kept and a portion is missing. The table has roughly 850,000 clones, roughly 96% seen once. The CDR3 consists of 15 residues. Germline assignment: CDR1 KGHSH and CDR2 LQKENI. The junction had 10 bases not matched to a gene; V was cut back by 5 bases and J by 5 bases. Naive CD8 populations comprised CD45RO-negative cells positively selected for CCR7, excluding terminally differentiated effector memory CD45RA+ cells. The sample taken for sequencing was naive CD8+ T cells sorted from blood. The chain recombines TRBV18 with TRBJ2-7; 9 nucleotides agree with TRBD2. The sequence came from a man aged 25 to 40 in good health. The CDR3 sequence is CASSGTSLLRDEQYF. As DNA, the CDR3 is TGTGCCAGCTCAGGGACTAGCTTACTAAGGGACGAGCAGTACTTC.